This is a list of T cell receptor beta chains from one sample in a study of PD-1 blockade in classical Hodgkin lymphoma. Libraries were prepared by immunoSEQ multiplex PCR; TCRdb keeps only in-frame clonotypes and omits some of them. Among about 99,000 clones listed, 81% were seen once. The source material was peripheral blood mononuclear cells (PBMCs), sampled before the second cycle of nivolumab. These receptor sequences come from a human donor with classical Hodgkin lymphoma. CDR3s include the opening cysteine and the closing phenylalanine or tryptophan. A D gene is named only where the DNA matches it firmly. Size values are once, few and many counts, or a class for expanded clones, and some rows have none.

NA,TRBJ2-7,TRBD2,TRBV5-1,CASSWGTSGTYEQYF,TGCGCCAGCAGCTGGGGGACTAGCGGGACCTACGAGCAGTACTTC
few,TRBJ2-1,NA,TRBV7-6,CASSLEPSGEQFF,TGTGCCAGCAGCTTAGAACCCTCGGGGGAGCAGTTCTTC
NA,TRBJ2-2,TRBD2,TRBV11-3,CASSYTSGSGTGELFF,TGTGCCAGCAGTTATACTAGCGGGAGCGGCACCGGGGAGCTGTTTTTT
NA,TRBJ2-5,TRBD2,TRBV9,CASSVGAGVQETQYF,TGTGCCAGCAGCGTAGGGGCGGGAGTCCAAGAGACCCAGTACTTC
NA,TRBJ2-1,NA,TRBV30,CASSSYNEQFF,TGTGCCTCGAGCTCCTACAATGAGCAGTTCTTC
NA,TRBJ2-7,NA,TRBV5-1,CASSPGTPVVDEQYF,TGCGCCAGCAGCCCCGGGACCCCGGTAGTCGACGAGCAGTACTTC
NA,TRBJ2-1,NA,TRBV15,CATSSGYNEQFF,TGTGCCACCAGCAGTGGATACAATGAGCAGTTCTTC
NA,TRBJ1-4,NA,TRBV5-1,CASSLGGATNEKLFF,TGCGCCAGCAGCCTTGGGGGCGCGACTAATGAAAAACTGTTTTTT
NA,TRBJ2-5,TRBD1,TRBV6-5,CASSRDRVQETQYF,TGTGCCAGCAGCAGAGACAGGGTTCAAGAGACCCAGTACTTC
NA,TRBJ2-1,NA,TRBV14,CASSRSLYNEQFF,TGTGCCAGCAGCCGGTCCCTCTACAATGAGCAGTTCTTC
many,TRBJ2-1,TRBD2,TRBV4-2,CASSQSAAGGPGNEQFF,TGTGCCAGCAGCCAATCTGCAGCGGGAGGGCCGGGGAATGAGCAGTTCTTC
NA,TRBJ1-1,TRBD1,TRBV7-2,CASRSQGAPAEAFF,TGTGCCAGCAGGTCACAGGGGGCGCCTGCTGAAGCTTTCTTT
many,TRBJ2-5,NA,TRBV7-6,CASSHPKEGGLVETQYF,TGTGCCAGCAGTCACCCGAAAGAGGGGGGCCTGGTAGAGACCCAGTACTTC
NA,TRBJ2-5,NA,TRBV29-1,CSVVRGETQYF,TGCAGCGTTGTACGGGGAGAGACCCAGTACTTC
few,TRBJ1-1,NA,TRBV30,CACRDLNTEAFF,TGTGCCTGCAGGGACTTGAACACTGAAGCTTTCTTT
NA,TRBJ2-1,NA,TRBV5-1,CASGPGTPGGEQFF,TGCGCCAGCGGCCCCGGGACTCCGGGCGGTGAGCAGTTCTTC
NA,TRBJ2-1,NA,TRBV6-5,CASIDSLDEQFF,TGTGCCAGCATCGACAGTTTAGATGAGCAGTTCTTC
NA,TRBJ2-1,NA,TRBV25-1,CASSEYVHEQFF,TGTGCCAGCAGTGAATATGTGCATGAGCAGTTCTTC
NA,TRBJ2-5,NA,TRBV5-1,CASSEEETQYF,TGCGCCAGCAGCGAGGAAGAGACCCAGTACTTC
NA,TRBJ2-5,NA,TRBV2,CASRDPSETQYF,TGTGCCAGCAGGGACCCATCGGAGACCCAGTACTTC
NA,TRBJ1-5,NA,TRBV19,CASSIKGDGNQPQHF,TGTGCCAGTAGTATAAAGGGGGACGGCAATCAGCCCCAGCATTTT
NA,TRBJ1-1,NA,TRBV5-4,CASSPGHLNTEAFF,TGTGCCAGCAGCCCGGGACATCTGAACACTGAAGCTTTCTTT
NA,TRBJ2-3,TRBD2,TRBV19,CASSMGTSQSDTQYF,TGTGCCAGTAGTATGGGGACTAGTCAGTCAGATACGCAGTATTTT
NA,TRBJ2-1,TRBD2,TRBV9,CASSVAGTSGSYNEQFF,TGTGCCAGCAGCGTGGCCGGGACTAGCGGGAGTTACAATGAGCAGTTCTTC
NA,TRBJ2-1,NA,TRBV27,CASSPSGHNEQFF,TGTGCCAGCAGTCCATCCGGCCACAATGAGCAGTTCTTC
NA,TRBJ1-1,TRBD1,TRBV2,CASRQGPLGLNTEAFF,TGTGCCAGCCGACAGGGACCCCTTGGGCTGAACACTGAAGCTTTCTTT
few,TRBJ2-7,TRBD2,TRBV6-5,CASKPRTSGYEQYF,TGTGCCAGCAAGCCTAGGACTAGCGGCTACGAGCAGTACTTC
NA,TRBJ2-5,NA,TRBV6-5,CASRRDASQETQYF,TGTGCCAGCCGCCGGGACGCTTCACAAGAGACCCAGTACTTC
few,TRBJ2-7,TRBD2,TRBV9,CASSPRDYSYEQYF,TGTGCCAGCAGCCCCCGGGACTACTCCTACGAGCAGTACTTC
once,TRBJ2-7,TRBD1,TRBV28,CASRRQGSAYEQYF,TGTGCCAGCAGGAGACAGGGGTCAGCCTACGAGCAGTACTTC
once,TRBJ1-2,NA,TRBV7-2,CASSLEGARGNYGYTF,TGTGCCAGCAGCTTAGAAGGGGCGCGGGGTAACTATGGCTACACCTTC
few,TRBJ1-2,NA,TRBV2,CASKIRADNYGYTF,TGTGCCAGCAAGATTAGGGCAGATAACTATGGCTACACCTTC
NA,TRBJ1-1,NA,TRBV19,CASASWQGRRNTEAFF,TGTGCCAGTGCCTCCTGGCAGGGGAGGAGGAACACTGAAGCTTTCTTT
NA,TRBJ1-3,NA,TRBV9,CASSVVTVGNTIYF,TGTGCCAGCAGCGTAGTGACAGTGGGAAACACCATATATTTT
NA,TRBJ2-4,TRBD2,TRBV5-4,CASSPGGVLQKDIQYF,TGTGCCAGCAGCCCGGGGGGGGTGTTGCAAAAAGACATTCAGTACTTC
once,TRBJ1-2,NA,TRBV27,CASSTSTGPANYGYTF,TGTGCCAGCAGCACCTCGACAGGCCCTGCTAACTATGGCTACACCTTC
once,TRBJ1-5,TRBD1,TRBV5-5,CASSGTGVSQPQHF,TGTGCCAGCAGCGGGACAGGGGTTAGTCAGCCCCAGCATTTT
once,TRBJ2-1,TRBD2,TRBV11-3,CASSHGTSGSQEQFF,TGTGCCAGCAGTCACGGGACTAGCGGGAGTCAGGAGCAGTTCTTC
NA,TRBJ1-5,NA,TRBV19,CASSIVRDNQPQHF,TGTGCCAGTAGTATAGTTAGGGACAATCAGCCCCAGCATTTT
NA,TRBJ2-1,TRBD1,TRBV6-6,CASKGQSSYNEQFF,TGTGCCAGCAAGGGACAGAGCTCCTACAATGAGCAGTTCTTC
NA,TRBJ1-5,TRBD1,TRBV19,CASSMDRLRSNQPQHF,TGTGCCAGTAGTATGGACAGGCTCCGGAGCAATCAGCCCCAGCATTTT
NA,TRBJ2-7,NA,TRBV5-5,CASSFSRPEFYEQYF,TGTGCCAGCAGCTTCAGTCGACCAGAATTCTACGAGCAGTACTTC
few,TRBJ2-5,TRBD1,TRBV27,CASSSDRFRETQYF,TGTGCCAGCAGTTCGGACAGGTTTCGTGAGACCCAGTACTTC
NA,TRBJ1-1,NA,TRBV7-8,CASSLQGDTEAFF,TGTGCCAGCAGCTTACAGGGAGACACTGAAGCTTTCTTT
NA,TRBJ1-1,NA,TRBV28,CASRVLGQSNTEAFF,TGTGCCAGCAGAGTACTGGGACAATCGAACACTGAAGCTTTCTTT
NA,TRBJ2-1,TRBD1,TRBV29-1,CSGHRDREDNEQFF,TGCAGCGGGCACCGGGACAGGGAAGACAATGAGCAGTTCTTC
NA,TRBJ2-7,TRBD2,TRBV10-3,CAISGLAGNYEQYF,TGTGCCATCAGCGGGCTAGCGGGGAACTACGAGCAGTACTTC
NA,TRBJ2-1,NA,TRBV18,CASSRAELPYNEQFF,TGTGCCAGCTCACGAGCGGAACTCCCCTACAATGAGCAGTTCTTC
NA,TRBJ2-7,NA,TRBV19,CASSTHREGIEQYF,TGTGCCAGTAGTACCCACCGGGAAGGGATAGAGCAGTACTTC
NA,TRBJ2-2,NA,TRBV28,CASSFYHLSRRMNTGELFF,TGTGCCAGCAGTTTCTACCACCTCTCGAGGAGAATGAACACCGGGGAGCTGTTTTTT
NA,TRBJ2-7,TRBD2,TRBV11-2,CASSTREDSYEQYF,TGTGCCAGCAGCACGCGGGAGGACTCCTACGAGCAGTACTTC
NA,TRBJ1-2,NA,TRBV6-1,CASSDQSLALYGYTF,TGTGCCAGCAGTGATCAGAGCCTGGCCCTATATGGCTACACCTTC
NA,TRBJ2-1,TRBD2,TRBV5-4,CASSLGGRSSYNEQFF,TGTGCCAGCAGCTTGGGCGGGAGGAGCTCCTACAATGAGCAGTTCTTC